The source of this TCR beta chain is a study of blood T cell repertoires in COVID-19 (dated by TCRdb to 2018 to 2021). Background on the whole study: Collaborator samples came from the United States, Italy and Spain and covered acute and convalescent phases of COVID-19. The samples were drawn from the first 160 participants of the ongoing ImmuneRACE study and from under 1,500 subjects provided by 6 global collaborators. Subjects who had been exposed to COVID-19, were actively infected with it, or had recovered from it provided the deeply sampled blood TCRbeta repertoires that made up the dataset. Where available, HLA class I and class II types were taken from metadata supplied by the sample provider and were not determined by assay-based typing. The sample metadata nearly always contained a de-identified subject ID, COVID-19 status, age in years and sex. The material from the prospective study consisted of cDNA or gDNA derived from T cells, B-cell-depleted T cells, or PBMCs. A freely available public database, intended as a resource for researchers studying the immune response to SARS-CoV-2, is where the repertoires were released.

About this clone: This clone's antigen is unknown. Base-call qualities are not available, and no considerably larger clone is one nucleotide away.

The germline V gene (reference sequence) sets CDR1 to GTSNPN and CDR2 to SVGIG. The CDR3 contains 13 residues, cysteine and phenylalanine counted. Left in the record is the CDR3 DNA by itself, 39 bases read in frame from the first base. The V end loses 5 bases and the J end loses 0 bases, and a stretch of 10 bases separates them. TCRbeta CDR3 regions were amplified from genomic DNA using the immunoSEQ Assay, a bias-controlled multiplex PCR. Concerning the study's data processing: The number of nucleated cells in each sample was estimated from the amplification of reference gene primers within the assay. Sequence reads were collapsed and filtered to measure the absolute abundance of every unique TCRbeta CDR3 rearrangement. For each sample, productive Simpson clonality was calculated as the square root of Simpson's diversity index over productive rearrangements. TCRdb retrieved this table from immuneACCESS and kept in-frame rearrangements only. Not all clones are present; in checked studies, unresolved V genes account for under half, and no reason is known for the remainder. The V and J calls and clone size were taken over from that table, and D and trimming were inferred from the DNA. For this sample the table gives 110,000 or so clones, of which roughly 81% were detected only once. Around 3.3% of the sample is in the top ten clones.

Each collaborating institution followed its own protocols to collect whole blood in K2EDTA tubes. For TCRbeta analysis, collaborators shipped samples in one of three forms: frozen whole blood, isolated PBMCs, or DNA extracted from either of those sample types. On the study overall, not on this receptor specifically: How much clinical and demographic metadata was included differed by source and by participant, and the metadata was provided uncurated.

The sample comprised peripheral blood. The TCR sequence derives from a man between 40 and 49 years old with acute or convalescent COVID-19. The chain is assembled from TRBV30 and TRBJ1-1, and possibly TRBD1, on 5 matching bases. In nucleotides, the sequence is TGTGCCTGGTACAGGCGATTGAACACTGAAGCTTTCTTT. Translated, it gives CAWYRRLNTEAFF.